This T cell receptor beta chain was recovered during a study of blood T cells in healthy people across ages. Whole-study context: About one barcoded beta molecule per two T cells was the capture yield of template switching.

CDR3 length equals 12 residues. Germline CDR1 is SEHNR and CDR2 is FQNEAQ (reference sequence). In regard to this clonotype: The antigen remains undetermined. An end of the junction does not agree with germline; a read error may underlie this.

The study's findings and limits: Long-lived donors exceeded aged donors in naive CD4+ cells and diversity. TCR beta diversity correlated strongly with naive T cell percentage.

With a J-beta primer mix and a sample-barcoded 5' primer, a second PCR ran 7 to 11 cycles. MiXCR, applied by TCRdb to the 5' RACE reads, yields one record per CDR3 protein. The table lists under 800,000 distinct CDR3 sequences, roughly 21% of them singletons, with under 4% in the top ten. This sequence originates from a man in his 70s in good health. The chain uses TRBV7-9 and TRBJ2-1; D is perhaps TRBD2 (5 bases). Sequenced sample: blood. The CDR3 DNA reads as TGTTCCAGCAGCTTAAGGCGGGTTGAGCAGTTCTTC. It is translated as CSSSLRRVEQFF. Combining the CDR3 with reference TRBV7-9 and TRBJ2-1 gives the whole variable domain DTGVSQNPRHKITKRGQNVTFRCDPISEHNRLYWYRQTLGQGPEFLTYFQNEAQLEKSRLLSDRFSAERPKGSFSTLEIQRTEQGDSAMYLCSSSLRRVEQFFGPGTRLTVL.